This TCR beta chain comes out of a study of T cells in Graves' hyperthyroidism and ophthalmopathy. There are many counts of this clonotype. RNA transcripts served as the template for amplifying TCR beta CDR3 regions. HTBI primers were the set used in a first-round RT-PCR of the TCR CDR3. MiXCR, run by TCRdb on the multiplex PCR reads, gives a single entry per CDR3 protein. This sample carries more than 500,000 distinct CDR3 sequences, 15% to 20% of them seen once, and the ten largest clones take less than 30%. In germline, CDR1 is MNHEY, CDR2 SMNVEV (reference sequence). The CDR3 extends over 14 amino acids. V was cut by 4 bases and J by 4 bases, with 12 bases left in between.

The chain uses TRBV27 and TRBJ2-3, with D hard to call. Sequenced sample: blood. The TCR comes from a woman aged 25 to 39 with Graves' ophthalmopathy. The CDR3 loop reads CASSSPVSSDTQYF. CDR3 bases: TGTGCCAGCAGTTCACCTGTCAGTTCAGATACGCAGTATTTT.